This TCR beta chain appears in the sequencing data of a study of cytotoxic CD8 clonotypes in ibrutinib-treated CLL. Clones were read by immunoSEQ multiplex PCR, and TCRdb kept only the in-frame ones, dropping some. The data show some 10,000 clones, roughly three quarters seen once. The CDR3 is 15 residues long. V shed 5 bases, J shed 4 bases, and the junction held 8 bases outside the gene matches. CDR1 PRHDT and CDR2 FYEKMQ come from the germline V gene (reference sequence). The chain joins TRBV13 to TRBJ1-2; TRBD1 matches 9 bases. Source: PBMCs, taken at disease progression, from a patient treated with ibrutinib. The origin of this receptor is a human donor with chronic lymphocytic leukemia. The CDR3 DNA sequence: TGTGCCAGCAGCCCCGGACAGGGGAGGAGCTATGGCTACACCTTC. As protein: CASSPGQGRSYGYTF.